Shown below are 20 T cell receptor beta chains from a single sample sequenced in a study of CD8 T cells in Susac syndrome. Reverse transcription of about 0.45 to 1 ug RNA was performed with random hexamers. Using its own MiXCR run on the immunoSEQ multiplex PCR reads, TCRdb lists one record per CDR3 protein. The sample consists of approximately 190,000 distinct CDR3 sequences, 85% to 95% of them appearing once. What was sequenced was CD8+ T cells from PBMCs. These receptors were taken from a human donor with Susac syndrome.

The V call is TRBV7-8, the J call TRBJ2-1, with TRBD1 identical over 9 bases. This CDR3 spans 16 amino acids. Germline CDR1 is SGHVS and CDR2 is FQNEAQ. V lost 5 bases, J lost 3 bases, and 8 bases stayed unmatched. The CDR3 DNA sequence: TGTGCCAGCAGCGGAACCGGGACAGGGATCTACAATGAGCAGTTCTTC. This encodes CASSGTGTGIYNEQFF.

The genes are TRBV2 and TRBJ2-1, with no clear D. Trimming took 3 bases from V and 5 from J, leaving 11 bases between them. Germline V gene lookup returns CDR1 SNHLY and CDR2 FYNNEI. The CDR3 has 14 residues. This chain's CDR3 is CASSDGSFDNEQFF. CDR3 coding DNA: TGTGCCAGCAGTGACGGTTCTTTCGACAATGAGCAGTTCTTC.

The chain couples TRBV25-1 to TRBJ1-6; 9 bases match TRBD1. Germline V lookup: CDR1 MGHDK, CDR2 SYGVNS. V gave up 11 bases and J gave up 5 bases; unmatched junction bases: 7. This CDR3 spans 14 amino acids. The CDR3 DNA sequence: TGTGCCTGTAGACAGGGGGGAAATAATTCACCCCTCCACTTT. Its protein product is CACRQGGNNSPLHF.

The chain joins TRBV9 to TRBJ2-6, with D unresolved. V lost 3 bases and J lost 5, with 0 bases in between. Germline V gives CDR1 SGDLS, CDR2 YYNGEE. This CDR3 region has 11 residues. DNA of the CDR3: TGTGCCAGCAGCGGGGCCAACGTCCTGACTTTC. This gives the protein CASSGANVLTF.

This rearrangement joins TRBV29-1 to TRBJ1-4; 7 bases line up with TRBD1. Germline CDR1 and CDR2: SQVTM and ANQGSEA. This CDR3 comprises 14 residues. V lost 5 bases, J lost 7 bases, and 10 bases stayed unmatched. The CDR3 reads CSVRGGQDGEKLFF. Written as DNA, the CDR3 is TGCAGCGTTAGGGGAGGACAGGACGGTGAAAAACTGTTTTTT.

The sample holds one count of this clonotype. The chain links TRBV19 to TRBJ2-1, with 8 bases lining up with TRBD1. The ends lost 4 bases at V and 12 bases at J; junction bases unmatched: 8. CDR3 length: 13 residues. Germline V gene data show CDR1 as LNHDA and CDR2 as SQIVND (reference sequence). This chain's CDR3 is CASSTLPGGGQFF. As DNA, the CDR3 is TGTGCCAGTAGTACCCTACCAGGGGGCGGGCAGTTCTTC.

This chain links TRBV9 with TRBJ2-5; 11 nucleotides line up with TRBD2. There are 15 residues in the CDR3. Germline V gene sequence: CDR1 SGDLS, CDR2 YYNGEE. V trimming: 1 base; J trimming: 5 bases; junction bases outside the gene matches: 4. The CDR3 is CASSVTSGRGETQYF. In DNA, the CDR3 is TGTGCCAGCAGCGTAACTAGCGGGAGAGGGGAGACCCAGTACTTC.

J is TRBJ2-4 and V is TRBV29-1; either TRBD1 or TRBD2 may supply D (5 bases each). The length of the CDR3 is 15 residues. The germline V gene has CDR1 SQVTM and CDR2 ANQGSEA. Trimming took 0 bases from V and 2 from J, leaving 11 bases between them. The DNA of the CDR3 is TGCAGCGTTGAAGATCCCGGGGACCCCAAAAACATTCAGTACTTC. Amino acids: CSVEDPGDPKNIQYF.

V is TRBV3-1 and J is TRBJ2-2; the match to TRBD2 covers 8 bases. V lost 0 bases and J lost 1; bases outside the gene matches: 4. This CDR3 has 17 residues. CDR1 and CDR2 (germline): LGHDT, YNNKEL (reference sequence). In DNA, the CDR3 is TGTGCCAGCAGCCAAGAACTGAGCGGGAGGAACACCGGGGAGCTGTTTTTT. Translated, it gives CASSQELSGRNTGELFF.

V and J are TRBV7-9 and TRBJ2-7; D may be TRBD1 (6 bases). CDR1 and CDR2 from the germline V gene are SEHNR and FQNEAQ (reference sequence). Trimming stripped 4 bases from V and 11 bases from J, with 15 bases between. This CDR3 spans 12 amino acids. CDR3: CASSSEQGSEYF. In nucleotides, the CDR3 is TGTGCCAGCAGCTCAGAACAGGGAAGTGAGTACTTC.

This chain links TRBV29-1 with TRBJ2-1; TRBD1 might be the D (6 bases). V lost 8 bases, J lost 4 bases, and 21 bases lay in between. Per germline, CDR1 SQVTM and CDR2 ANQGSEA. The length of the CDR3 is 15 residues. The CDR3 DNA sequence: TGCAGCTTCGAAGCCGGGACAAAGACTTACAATGAGCAGTTCTTC. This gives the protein CSFEAGTKTYNEQFF.

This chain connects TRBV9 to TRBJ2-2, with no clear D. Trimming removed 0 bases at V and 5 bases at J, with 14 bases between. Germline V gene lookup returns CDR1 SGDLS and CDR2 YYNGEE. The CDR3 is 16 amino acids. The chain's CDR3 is CASSVAKFFGTGELFF. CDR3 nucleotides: TGTGCCAGCAGCGTAGCAAAGTTCTTCGGGACCGGGGAGCTGTTTTTT.

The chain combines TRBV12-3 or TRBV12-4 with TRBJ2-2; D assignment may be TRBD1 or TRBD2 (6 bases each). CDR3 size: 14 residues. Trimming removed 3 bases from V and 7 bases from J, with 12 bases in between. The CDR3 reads CASSLRGEDGELFF. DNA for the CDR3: TGTGCCAGCAGTTTGAGGGGGGAGGACGGGGAGCTGTTTTTT.

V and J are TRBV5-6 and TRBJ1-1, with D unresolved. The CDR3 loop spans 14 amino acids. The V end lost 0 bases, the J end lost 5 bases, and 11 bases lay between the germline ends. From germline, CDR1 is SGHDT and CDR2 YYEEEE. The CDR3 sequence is CASSLETGWTEAFF. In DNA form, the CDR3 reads TGTGCCAGCAGCTTGGAGACGGGTTGGACTGAAGCTTTCTTT.

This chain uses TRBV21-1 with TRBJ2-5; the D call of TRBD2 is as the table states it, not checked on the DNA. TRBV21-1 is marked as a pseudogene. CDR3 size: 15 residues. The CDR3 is CASSRGGAFWETQYF. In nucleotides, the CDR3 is TGTGCCAGCAGCCGCGGGGGGGCCTTTTGGGAGACCCAGTACTTC.

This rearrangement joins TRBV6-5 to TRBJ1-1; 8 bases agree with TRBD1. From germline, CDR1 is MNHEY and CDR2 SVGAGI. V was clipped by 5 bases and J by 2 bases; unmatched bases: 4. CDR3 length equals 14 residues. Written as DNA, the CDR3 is TGTGCCAGCAGTACCACAGGGGGAAACACTGAAGCTTTCTTT. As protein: CASSTTGGNTEAFF.

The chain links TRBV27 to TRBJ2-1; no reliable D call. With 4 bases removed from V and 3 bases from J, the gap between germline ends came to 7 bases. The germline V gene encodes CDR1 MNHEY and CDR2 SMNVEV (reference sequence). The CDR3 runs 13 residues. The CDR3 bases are TGTGCCAGCAGTTACAGCCTCTACAATGAGCAGTTCTTC. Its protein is CASSYSLYNEQFF.

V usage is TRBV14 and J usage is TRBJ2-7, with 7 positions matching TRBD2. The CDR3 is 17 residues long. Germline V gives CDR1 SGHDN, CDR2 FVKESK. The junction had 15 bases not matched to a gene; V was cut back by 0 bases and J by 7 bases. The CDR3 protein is CASSQEERGRELVEQYF. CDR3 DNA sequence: TGTGCCAGCAGCCAAGAGGAGAGAGGGAGGGAATTGGTTGAGCAGTACTTC.

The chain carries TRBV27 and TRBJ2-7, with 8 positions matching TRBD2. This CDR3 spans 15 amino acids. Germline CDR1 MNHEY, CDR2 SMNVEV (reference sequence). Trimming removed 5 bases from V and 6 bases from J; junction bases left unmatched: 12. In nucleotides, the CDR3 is TGTGCCAGCAGTCTTTCAGCGGGAGTCCATGGCGAGCAGTACTTC. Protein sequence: CASSLSAGVHGEQYF.

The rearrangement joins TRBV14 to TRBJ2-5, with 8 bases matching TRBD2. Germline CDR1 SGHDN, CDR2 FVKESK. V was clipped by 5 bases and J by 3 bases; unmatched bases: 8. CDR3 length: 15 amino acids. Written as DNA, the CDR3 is TGTGCCAGCAGCTCGACTAGCGTTCATGAAGAGACCCAGTACTTC. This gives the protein CASSSTSVHEETQYF.